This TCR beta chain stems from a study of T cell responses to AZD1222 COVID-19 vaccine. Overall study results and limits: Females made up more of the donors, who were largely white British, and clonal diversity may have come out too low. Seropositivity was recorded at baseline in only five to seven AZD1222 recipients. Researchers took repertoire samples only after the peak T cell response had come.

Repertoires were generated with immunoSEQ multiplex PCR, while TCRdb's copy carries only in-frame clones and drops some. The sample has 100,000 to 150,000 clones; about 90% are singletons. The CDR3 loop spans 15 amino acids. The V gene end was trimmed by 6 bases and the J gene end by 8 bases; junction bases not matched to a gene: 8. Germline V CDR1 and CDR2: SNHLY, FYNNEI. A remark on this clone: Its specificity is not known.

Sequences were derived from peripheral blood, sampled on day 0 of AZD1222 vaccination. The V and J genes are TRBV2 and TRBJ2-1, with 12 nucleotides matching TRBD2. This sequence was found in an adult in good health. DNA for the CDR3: TGTGCCAGCAGCGTACTAGCGGGGGGCGCCCATGAGCAGTTCTTC. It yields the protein CASSVLAGGAHEQFF.